This T cell receptor beta chain comes out of a study of cytomegalovirus exposure and HLA in healthy donors. Primers included in the PCR were 60 Vbeta and 13 Jbeta primers. Produced via immunoSEQ multiplex PCR; TCRdb's table is partial and in-frame only. The sample table sets out approximately 110,000 clones. Turning to this clone: Its antigen is still unknown.

Trimming took off 2 bases at V and 11 bases at J, with 21 bases between the two ends. CDR1 is KGHSH, CDR2 LQKENI, per germline. This CDR3 has 15 residues. Study outcomes and limitations: TCR beta sequences reportedly predicted most subjects' HLA-A and HLA-B alleles accurately.

The receptor comes from a man aged 45-60 years in good health and CMV-seronegative. This rearrangement joins TRBV18 to TRBJ1-1; TRBD1 is a possible D gene (5 bases). What was sequenced was PBMCs. The CDR3 DNA is TGTGCCAGCTCACCATACGAGGGGCTACCGGGGGGGGCTTTCTTT. It specifies CASSPYEGLPGGAFF.